The next 5 T cell receptor beta chains were all read from a single sample in a study of identical twins. From the 5' RACE reads, TCRdb called clonotypes with MiXCR, one entry per CDR3 protein. The sample includes approximately 250,000 distinct CDR3 sequences, 6.5% of them seen just once. These data also featured in a second study, about T cells expressing NK-cell markers.

Sequences were obtained from CD8+ T cells sorted from blood. The receptor set was obtained from a woman under 30 in good health.

This rearrangement joins TRBV4-3 to TRBJ2-3, with TRBD1 as a possible D gene (5 bases). V lost 1 base and J 4 bases, leaving 12 bases between the germline ends. This CDR3 is 15 amino acids long. Germline V gene data show CDR1 as LGHNA and CDR2 as YSLEER. The CDR3 sequence is CASSQVGEYADTQYF. Here the CDR3 DNA reads TGCGCCAGCAGCCAAGTAGGGGAATATGCAGATACGCAGTATTTT.

This clonotype has only a few counts. The chain has TRBV6-5 and TRBJ1-2; D ambiguous. Per the germline V gene, CDR1 is MNHEY and CDR2 is SVGAGI. Trimming took 8 bases from V and 6 from J, leaving 13 bases between them. This CDR3 region has 12 residues. CDR3 nucleotides: TGTGCCAGCTTAGCACTCGCGCATGGCTACACCTTC. This encodes CASLALAHGYTF.

V gene TRBV11-2 combines with J gene TRBJ1-4, with D hard to call. CDR3 length: 15 amino acids. Looked up from germline, CDR1 is SGHAT and CDR2 is FQNNGV. Trimming took off 2 bases at V and 0 bases at J, with 7 bases between the two ends. In nucleotides, the CDR3 is TGTGCCAGCAGCTTAATGGGGACAACTAATGAAAAACTGTTTTTT. Translation gives CASSLMGTTNEKLFF.

This clonotype was detected ten times or more. The chain employs TRBV5-5 and TRBJ2-3; 10 bases match TRBD1. J was trimmed by 0 bases and V by 6 bases; bases with no gene match: 13. CDR1 is SGHKS and CDR2 is YYEKEE in the germline V gene (reference sequence). CDR3 size: 18 residues. CDR3 sequence reads: CASTSGQGGPHSTDTQYF. CDR3 in DNA: TGTGCCAGCACAAGCGGACAGGGGGGTCCTCATAGCACAGATACGCAGTATTTT.

This clonotype was counted at least ten times. The chain is built from TRBV7-9 and TRBJ1-1; unclear D gene. V lost 1 base and J lost 1, with 7 bases in between. The V gene's germline CDR1 is SEHNR and CDR2 FQNEAQ (reference sequence). There are 14 residues in the CDR3. Written as DNA, the CDR3 is TGTGCCAGCAGCTTAGAACGAGAGAACACTGAAGCTTTCTTT. This encodes CASSLERENTEAFF.